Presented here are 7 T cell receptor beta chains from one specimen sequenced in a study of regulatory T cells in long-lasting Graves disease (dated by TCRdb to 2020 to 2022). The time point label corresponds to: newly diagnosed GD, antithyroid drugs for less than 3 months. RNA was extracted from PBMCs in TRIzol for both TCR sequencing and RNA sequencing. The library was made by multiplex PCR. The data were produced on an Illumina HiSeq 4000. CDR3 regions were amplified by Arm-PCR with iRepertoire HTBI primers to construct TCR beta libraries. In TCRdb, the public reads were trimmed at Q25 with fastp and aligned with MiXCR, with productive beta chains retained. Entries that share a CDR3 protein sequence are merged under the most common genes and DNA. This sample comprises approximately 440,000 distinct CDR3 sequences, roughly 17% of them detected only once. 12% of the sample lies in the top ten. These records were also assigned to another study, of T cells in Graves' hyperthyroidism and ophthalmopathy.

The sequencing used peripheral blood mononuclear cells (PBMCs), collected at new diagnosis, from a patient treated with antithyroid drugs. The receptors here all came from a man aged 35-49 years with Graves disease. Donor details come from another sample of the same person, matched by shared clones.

The CDR3 DNA reads as TGTGCCAGCAGGTGGCAGGGACTTTACAATGAGCAGTTCTTC. It encodes CASRWQGLYNEQFF. V gene TRBV28 combines with J gene TRBJ2-1; possibly TRBD2 for D (6 bases). Germline V lookup: CDR1 MDHEN, CDR2 SYDVKM. There are 14 residues in the CDR3. The germline V and J ends were trimmed by 6 bases and 4 bases, with 13 bases remaining between them.

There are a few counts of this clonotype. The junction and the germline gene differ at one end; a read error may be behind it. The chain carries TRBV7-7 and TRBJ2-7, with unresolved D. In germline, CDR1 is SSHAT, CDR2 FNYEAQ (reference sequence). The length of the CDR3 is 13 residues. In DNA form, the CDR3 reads TGTGCTAGCAGCCGTTCTGTACGGGACGAGCAGTACTTC. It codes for CASSRSVRDEQYF.

CDR3 in amino acids: CASSASGTGYNEQFF. Here the CDR3 DNA reads TGTGCCAGCAGTGCTAGCGGGACGGGCTACAATGAGCAGTTCTTC. The V call is TRBV28, the J call TRBJ2-1, with 9 bases aligning to TRBD2. V gave up 5 bases and J gave up 3 bases; unmatched junction bases: 5. There are 15 residues in the CDR3. CDR1 and CDR2 (germline): MDHEN, SYDVKM.

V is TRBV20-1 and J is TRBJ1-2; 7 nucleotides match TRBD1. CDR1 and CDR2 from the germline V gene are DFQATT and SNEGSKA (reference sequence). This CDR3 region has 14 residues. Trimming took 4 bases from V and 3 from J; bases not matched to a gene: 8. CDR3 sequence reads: CSAILPGTDYGYTF. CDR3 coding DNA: TGCAGTGCTATCCTTCCCGGGACAGACTATGGCTACACCTTC.

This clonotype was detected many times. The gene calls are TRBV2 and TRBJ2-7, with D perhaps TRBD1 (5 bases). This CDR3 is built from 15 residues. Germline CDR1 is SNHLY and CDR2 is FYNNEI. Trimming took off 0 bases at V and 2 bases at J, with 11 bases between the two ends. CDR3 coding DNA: TGTGCCAGCAGTGAAGCGGGGCAGGGCCCCTACGAGCAGTACTTC. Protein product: CASSEAGQGPYEQYF.

The CDR3 DNA follows: TGTGCCAGCAGTTTTCTCCAGAATGAAGCTTTCTTT. Translated: CASSFLQNEAFF. This chain links TRBV28 with TRBJ1-1; D unclear. Germline loops: CDR1 MDHEN, CDR2 SYDVKM. The CDR3 runs 12 residues. Trimming took off 3 bases at V and 7 bases at J, with 9 bases between the two ends.

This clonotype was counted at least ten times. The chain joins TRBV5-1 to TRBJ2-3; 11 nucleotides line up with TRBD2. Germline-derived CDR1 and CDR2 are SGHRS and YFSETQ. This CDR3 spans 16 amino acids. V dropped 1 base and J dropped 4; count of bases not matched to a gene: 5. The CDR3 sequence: CASSLTSGRYADTQYF. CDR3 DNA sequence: TGCGCCAGCAGCTTGACTAGCGGGAGATACGCAGATACGCAGTATTTT.